Listed below are T cell receptor beta chains from one sample, sequenced in a study of lymphopenia after photon versus proton radiotherapy. TCRdb's table, derived via immunoSEQ multiplex PCR, lists solely in-frame clones and lacks some. The sample includes 25,000 to 30,000 clones, approximately 85% of them seen just once. This specimen was peripheral blood, taken from a patient treated with photon-based radiotherapy. The origin of the receptors is a man aged 45-65 years with gastric cancer. CDR3s include the opening cysteine and the closing phenylalanine or tryptophan. The D gene is left open where the match is weak. Rows give clone size only sometimes, using once, few, many, or a class for an expanded clone.

>.|TRBJ1-4|TRBV6-1|.
CASSRATYEKLFF
TGTGCCAGCAGTAGGGCGACATACGAAAAACTGTTTTTT
>.|TRBJ1-2|TRBV6-1|.
CASRAMKYGGYTF
TGTGCCAGCAGGGCCATGAAGTACGGGGGCTACACCTTC
>TRBD1|TRBJ1-4|TRBV27|.
CASSLTGQSNEKLFF
TGTGCCAGCAGTTTAACGGGACAGTCTAATGAAAAACTGTTTTTT
>.|TRBJ1-2|TRBV2|.
CASSEYRESYGYTF
TGTGCCAGCAGTGAATATCGGGAGTCCTATGGCTACACCTTC
>.|TRBJ2-2|TRBV7-3|.
CASSLNPTSRGELFF
TGTGCCAGCAGCTTAAATCCAACCTCCCGAGGGGAGCTGTTTTTT
>.|TRBJ1-3|TRBV10-3|.
CAAKSSGNTIYF
TGTGCCGCGAAGAGCTCTGGAAACACCATATATTTT
>.|TRBJ1-1|TRBV19|.
CATKEGRTEAFF
TGTGCCACCAAAGAGGGGAGGACTGAAGCTTTCTTT
>.|TRBJ1-1|TRBV7-3|.
CASSVMGSTEAFF
TGTGCCAGCAGCGTAATGGGGAGCACTGAAGCTTTCTTT
>.|TRBJ2-3|TRBV7-2|once
CASSLGRGGGTDTQYF
TGTGCCAGCAGCTTAGGTCGGGGCGGGGGCACAGATACGCAGTATTTT
>.|TRBJ2-2|TRBV7-9|.
CASSLSTKTPGELFF
TGTGCCAGCAGCTTGTCTACAAAGACCCCCGGGGAGCTGTTTTTT
>.|TRBJ2-2|TRBV5-5|.
CASSAHHTGELFF
TGTGCCAGCAGCGCCCATCACACCGGGGAGCTGTTTTTT
>.|TRBJ2-5|TRBV9|.
CASSVALGSEETQYF
TGTGCCAGCAGCGTAGCTTTGGGTTCTGAAGAGACCCAGTACTTC
>.|TRBJ2-5|TRBV7-3|.
CASSSSGVKYF
TGTGCCAGCAGCTCCTCGGGGGTGAAGTACTTC
>.|TRBJ2-3|TRBV30|.
CAWSWGLTDTQYF
TGTGCCTGGAGTTGGGGCCTCACAGATACGCAGTATTTT
>.|TRBJ1-1|TRBV10-3|.
CAISASQNTEAFF
TGTGCCATCAGTGCCAGTCAGAACACTGAAGCTTTCTTT
>TRBD1|TRBJ2-1|TRBV14|.
CASSQARGLGEQFF
TGTGCCAGCAGCCAAGCTAGGGGGCTTGGGGAGCAGTTCTTC
>TRBD2|TRBJ2-1|TRBV7-9|.
CASTLSGGLGEQFF
TGTGCCAGCACCCTTAGCGGGGGGCTGGGTGAGCAGTTCTTC
>.|TRBJ2-3|TRBV18|.
CASSRDRNSDTQYF
TGTGCCAGCTCACGCGACAGGAATTCAGATACGCAGTATTTT
>.|TRBJ2-6|TRBV9|.
CASSPAGANSGANVLTF
TGTGCCAGCAGCCCTGCAGGGGCGAACTCTGGGGCCAACGTCCTGACTTTC
>.|TRBJ2-5|TRBV7-2|once
CASSLGRKETQYF
TGTGCCAGCAGCTTAGGTCGGAAAGAGACCCAGTACTTC